Listed below are T cell receptor beta chains from one sample, sequenced in a study of blood T cells in healthy people across ages. TCRdb passed the 5' RACE reads through MiXCR, listing each CDR3 protein once. The sample carries about 290,000 distinct CDR3 sequences, roughly 27% recorded once. Source material: blood. These receptors came from a woman between 65 and 79 years old in good health. CDR3s include the opening cysteine and the closing phenylalanine or tryptophan. A D gene is named only where the DNA matches it firmly. A clone size is listed for some rows: how often the clone was seen (once, few, many), or a class if it is expanded.

D,size,V,length,J,CDR3,DNA
-,-,TRBV12-3/TRBV12-4,12,TRBJ1-1,CTSSPAWTMAFF,TGTACCAGCAGCCCGGCCTGGACAATGGCTTTCTTT
TRBD2,many,TRBV4-1,18,TRBJ2-1,CASSQEVLGLAGGSEQFF,TGCGCCAGCAGCCAAGAGGTTTTGGGACTAGCGGGAGGAAGTGAGCAGTTCTTC
-,few,TRBV27,14,TRBJ2-1,CASSRDSSYNEQFF,TGTGCCAGCAGCCGGGACTCCTCCTACAATGAGCAGTTCTTC
-,many,TRBV5-1,12,TRBJ2-3,CASSLGLDTQYF,TGCGCCAGCAGCCTCGGGTTGGATACGCAGTATTTT
-,few,TRBV15,14,TRBJ2-3,CATSADLGLNTQYF,TGTGCCACCAGCGCCGATCTGGGCCTCAATACGCAGTATTTT
TRBD2,-,TRBV29-1,15,TRBJ2-1,CSAKAGTSSYNEQFF,TGCAGCGCAAAAGCCGGGACTAGTAGCTACAATGAGCAGTTCTTC
-,-,TRBV12-5,15,TRBJ2-2,CASGQGLVSTGELFF,TGTGCTAGTGGCCAGGGACTGGTGAGCACCGGGGAGCTGTTTTTT
-,few,TRBV6-2/TRBV6-3,16,TRBJ2-6,CASSYSASSGANVLTF,TGTGCCAGCAGTTACTCGGCAAGCTCTGGGGCCAACGTCCTGACTTTC
-,many,TRBV7-6,14,TRBJ2-5,CASSLNAVQETQYF,TGTGCCAGCAGCTTAAACGCGGTACAAGAGACCCAGTACTTC
TRBD2,-,TRBV7-8,16,TRBJ2-1,CASSLKTSGLYNEQFF,TGTGCCAGCAGCTTAAAGACTAGCGGCCTCTACAATGAGCAGTTCTTC
TRBD2,few,TRBV6-5,17,TRBJ2-5,CASSSGTSGRGVETQYF,TGTGCCAGCAGTTCCGGGACTAGCGGGAGAGGGGTGGAGACCCAGTACTTC
-,-,TRBV28,12,TRBJ2-1,CASRYGQHEQFF,TGTGCCAGCAGGTACGGACAGCATGAGCAGTTCTTC
-,-,TRBV28,13,TRBJ2-2,CASSHRRIGELFF,TGTGCCAGCAGCCATAGAAGGATCGGGGAGCTGTTTTTT
-,few,TRBV18,12,TRBJ2-1,CASSPGDNEQFF,TGTGCCAGCTCACCAGGTGACAATGAGCAGTTCTTC
-,-,TRBV28,15,TRBJ2-5,CASSPPGRGQETQYF,TGTGCCAGCAGTCCTCCTGGACGGGGACAAGAGACCCAGTACTTC
TRBD2,-,TRBV5-1,16,TRBJ2-7,CASSNGRLADSYEQYF,TGCGCCAGCAGCAACGGGCGCCTAGCGGACTCCTACGAGCAGTACTTC
-,few,TRBV5-1,14,TRBJ2-2,CAGKAGDRTGELFF,TGCGCCGGCAAGGCAGGGGATCGGACCGGGGAGCTGTTTTTT
-,few,TRBV2,15,TRBJ1-6,CASSGEGLNNSPLHF,TGTGCCAGCAGTGGGGAGGGGCTCAATAATTCACCCCTCCACTTT
-,few,TRBV6-2/TRBV6-3,12,TRBJ1-2,CASSRDRRGYTF,TGTGCCAGCAGCCGCGACAGGAGAGGCTACACCTTC
-,few,TRBV29-1,13,TRBJ2-7,CSVAGLGGYEQYF,TGCAGCGTTGCAGGGTTAGGGGGCTACGAGCAGTACTTC
-,few,TRBV6-2/TRBV6-3,18,TRBJ1-4,CASSTRFGTGSTNEKLFF,TGTGCCAGCAGTACCCGATTCGGGACGGGATCAACTAATGAAAAACTGTTTTTT
TRBD2,few,TRBV4-3,19,TRBJ2-1,CASSEEGLAGGSSYNEQFF,TGCGCCAGCAGCGAGGAAGGGCTAGCGGGGGGTAGTTCCTACAATGAGCAGTTCTTC
TRBD1,-,TRBV28,13,TRBJ2-3,CASGTGDTDTQYF,TGTGCCAGCGGGACAGGGGACACAGATACGCAGTATTTT
-,-,TRBV7-6,15,TRBJ2-1,CASSPKGSSYNEQFF,TGCGCCAGCAGCCCCAAAGGTAGCAGCTACAATGAGCAGTTCTTC
-,-,TRBV20-1,16,TRBJ2-2,CSAPNLGGPVTGELFF,TGCAGTGCCCCAAACCTCGGAGGGCCGGTCACCGGGGAGCTGTTTTTT
-,few,TRBV3-1,14,TRBJ2-2,CASSRGGGTGELFF,TGTGCCAGCAGCCGAGGTGGAGGGACCGGGGAGCTGTTTTTT
TRBD1,few,TRBV28,16,TRBJ1-1,CASSPHLGTGGSEAFF,TGTGCCAGCAGTCCTCACCTAGGGACAGGGGGAAGTGAAGCTTTCTTT
TRBD1,few,TRBV20-1,16,TRBJ1-5,CSASDLGQGGNQPQHF,TGCAGTGCTAGCGACCTGGGACAGGGAGGCAATCAGCCCCAGCATTTT
-,few,TRBV24-1,15,TRBJ2-4,CATSDPRMTKNIQYF,TGTGCCACCAGTGACCCCCGAATGACCAAAAACATTCAGTACTTC
TRBD2,few,TRBV13,18,TRBJ2-3,CASSASGTSGFRTDTQYF,TGTGCCAGCAGCGCCTCCGGGACTAGCGGGTTTCGCACAGATACGCAGTATTTT
TRBD1,few,TRBV5-6,15,TRBJ2-7,CASSLEGTGSYEQYF,TGTGCCAGCAGCTTGGAAGGGACAGGTTCCTACGAGCAGTACTTC
-,few,TRBV6-1,14,TRBJ1-2,CAHGGAAEIYGYTF,TGTGCCCACGGGGGGGCCGCCGAGATCTATGGCTACACCTTC
-,-,TRBV6-2/TRBV6-3,16,TRBJ2-1,CASSYDRKRSPNEQFF,TGTGCCAGCAGTTACGATCGAAAGAGGAGTCCCAATGAGCAGTTCTTC
-,-,TRBV7-3,15,TRBJ2-5,CASSPNQGGRETQYF,TGTGCCAGCAGCCCTAATCAGGGGGGCCGAGAGACCCAGTACTTC
TRBD1,-,TRBV28,14,TRBJ1-5,CASTKTGSGQPQHF,TGTGCCAGCACCAAGACAGGGAGTGGACAGCCCCAGCATTTT
-,few,TRBV7-6,12,TRBJ2-5,CASSLFEETQYF,TGTGCCAGCAGCTTATTTGAAGAGACCCAGTACTTC
-,-,TRBV3-1,15,TRBJ1-4,CASSQGTTDNEKLFF,TGTGCCAGCAGCCAGGGGACAACGGATAATGAAAAACTGTTTTTT
-,-,TRBV29-1,12,TRBJ1-4,CSGYGGNEKLFF,TGCAGCGGTTATGGGGGGAATGAAAAACTGTTTTTT
-,few,TRBV19,16,TRBJ1-5,CASSMQDSQFNQPQHF,TGTGCCAGTAGTATGCAGGACAGTCAATTCAATCAGCCCCAGCATTTT
-,-,TRBV6-2/TRBV6-3,15,TRBJ2-6,CASSYAVSGANVLTF,TGTGCCAGCAGTTATGCGGTATCAGGGGCCAACGTCCTGACTTTC
-,few,TRBV6-1,13,TRBJ2-3,CASSGLYPDTQYF,TGTGCCAGCAGTGGACTCTATCCAGATACGCAGTATTTT
-,-,TRBV7-9,14,TRBJ2-5,CASSLAGGLETQYF,TGTGCCAGCAGCTTAGCAGGAGGGTTGGAGACCCAGTACTTC
-,few,TRBV29-1,11,TRBJ2-1,CSVEWQGEQFF,TGCAGCGTTGAATGGCAGGGAGAGCAGTTCTTC
TRBD1,-,TRBV20-1,15,TRBJ2-3,CSARGRDRGTDTQYF,TGCAGTGCTAGGGGCCGGGACAGGGGCACAGATACGCAGTATTTT